This T cell receptor (beta chain) originates from a study of response to subunit inactivated influenza vaccine (dated by TCRdb to 2017 to 2018). Describing the broader study: Deep quantitative T cell receptor repertoire profiling was used in the study to track responses to a trivalent subunit inactivated influenza vaccine.

CDR1 and CDR2 were assigned from the germline V gene (reference sequence) as SGHNT and YYREEE. V is clipped by 6 bases and J by 8 bases, and the sequence between their germline boundaries is 18 bases long. The CDR3 contains 14 residues, cysteine and phenylalanine counted. The read is trimmed to its CDR3 DNA, 42 bases read in frame from base 1. The library was generated by RT-PCR. TCRdb names Illumina HiSeq 2500 as the instrument used. TCRdb reran the public reads through fastp at Q25 and MiXCR, keeping productive beta chains. For every CDR3 protein sequence, its rows merge into one entry that carries the most common genes and DNA. The sample data list fewer than 650,000 distinct CDR3 sequences, and under 15% of these were observed just once. In total, the top ten clones hold around 13% of the sample. On the study overall, not on this receptor specifically: It was suggested by the authors that each seasonal influenza vaccination may recruit only a limited number of new T cells.

This clonotype was picked up a small number of times. This clone's antigen is unknown. There are no base qualities to consult, and no much larger clone falls within one base. What the time point label conveys for this sample: 45 to 55 days after influenza vaccine administration. This sequence was found in a man aged 45-65 years who received an inactivated influenza vaccine. Donor details come from another sample of the same person, matched by shared clones. In this chain, TRBV5-4 is recombined with TRBJ1-5, with TRBD1 perhaps the D gene, on 5 matching bases. This material consisted of PBMCs from blood, taken more than 35 days after vaccination. The bases are TGTGCCAGCACCAAGAAGGGGACCGAGGAGCCCCAGCATTTT. This codes for CASTKKGTEEPQHF.